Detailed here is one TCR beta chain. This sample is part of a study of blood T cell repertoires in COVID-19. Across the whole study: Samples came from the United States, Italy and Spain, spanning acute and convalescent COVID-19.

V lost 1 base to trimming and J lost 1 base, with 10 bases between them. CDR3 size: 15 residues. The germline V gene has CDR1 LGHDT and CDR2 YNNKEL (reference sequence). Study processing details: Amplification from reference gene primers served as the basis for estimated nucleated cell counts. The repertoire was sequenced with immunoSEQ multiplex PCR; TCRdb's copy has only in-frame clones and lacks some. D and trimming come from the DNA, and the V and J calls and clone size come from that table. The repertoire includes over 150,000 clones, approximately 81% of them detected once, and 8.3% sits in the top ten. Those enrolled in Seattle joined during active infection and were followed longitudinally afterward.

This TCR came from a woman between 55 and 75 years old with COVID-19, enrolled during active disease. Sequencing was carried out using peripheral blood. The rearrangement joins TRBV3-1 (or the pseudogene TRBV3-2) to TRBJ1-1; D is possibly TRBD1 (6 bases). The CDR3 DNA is TGTGCCAGCAGCCAAGGAAGGGGGAGGAACACTGAAGCTTTCTTT. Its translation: CASSQGRGRNTEAFF.